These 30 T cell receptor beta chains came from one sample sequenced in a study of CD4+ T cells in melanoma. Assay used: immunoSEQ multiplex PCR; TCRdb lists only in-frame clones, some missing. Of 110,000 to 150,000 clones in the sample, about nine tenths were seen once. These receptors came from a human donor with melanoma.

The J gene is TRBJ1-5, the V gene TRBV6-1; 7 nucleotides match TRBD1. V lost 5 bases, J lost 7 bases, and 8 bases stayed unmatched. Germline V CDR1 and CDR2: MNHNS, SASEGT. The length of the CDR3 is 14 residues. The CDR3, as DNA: TGTGCCAGCAGTCTGGGGCAGGGGGGACAGCCCCAGCATTTT. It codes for CASSLGQGGQPQHF.

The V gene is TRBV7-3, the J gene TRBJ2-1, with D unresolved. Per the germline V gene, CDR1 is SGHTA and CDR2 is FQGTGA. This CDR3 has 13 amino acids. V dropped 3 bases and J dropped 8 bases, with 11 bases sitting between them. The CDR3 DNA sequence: TGTGCCAGCAGCTTTTACGGAAATGATGAGCAGTTCTTC. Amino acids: CASSFYGNDEQFF.

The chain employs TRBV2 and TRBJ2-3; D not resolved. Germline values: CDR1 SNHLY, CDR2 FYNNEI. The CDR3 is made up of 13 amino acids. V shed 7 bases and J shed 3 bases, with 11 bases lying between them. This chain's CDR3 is CASTQDLTDTQYF. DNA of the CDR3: TGTGCCAGCACGCAGGACCTTACAGATACGCAGTATTTT.

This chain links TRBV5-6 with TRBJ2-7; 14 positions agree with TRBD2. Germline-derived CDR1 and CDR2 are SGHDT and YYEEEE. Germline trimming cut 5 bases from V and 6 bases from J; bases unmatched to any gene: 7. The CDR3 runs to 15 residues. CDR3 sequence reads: CASRLRLAGGSEQYF. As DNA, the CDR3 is TGTGCCAGCAGGTTGAGACTAGCGGGGGGGTCCGAGCAGTACTTC.

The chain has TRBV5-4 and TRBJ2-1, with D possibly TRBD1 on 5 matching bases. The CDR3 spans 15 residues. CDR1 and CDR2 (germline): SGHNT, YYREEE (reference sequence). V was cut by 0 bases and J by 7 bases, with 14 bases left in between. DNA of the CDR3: TGTGCCAGCAGCTTGGCCAACAGGACCCAAAATGAGCAGTTCTTC. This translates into CASSLANRTQNEQFF.

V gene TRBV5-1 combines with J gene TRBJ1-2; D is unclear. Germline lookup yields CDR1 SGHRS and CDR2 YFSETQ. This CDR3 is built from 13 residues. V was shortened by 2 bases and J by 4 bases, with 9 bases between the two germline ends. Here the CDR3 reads CASSFGSFYGYTF. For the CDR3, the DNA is TGCGCCAGCAGCTTTGGGTCTTTCTATGGCTACACCTTC.

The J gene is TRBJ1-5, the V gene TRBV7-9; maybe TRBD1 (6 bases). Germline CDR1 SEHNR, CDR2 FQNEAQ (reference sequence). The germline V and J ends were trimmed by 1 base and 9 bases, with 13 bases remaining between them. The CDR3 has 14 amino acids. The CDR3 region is CASSLGSGAVPQHF. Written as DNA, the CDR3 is TGTGCCAGCAGCTTAGGATCGGGGGCGGTGCCCCAGCATTTT.

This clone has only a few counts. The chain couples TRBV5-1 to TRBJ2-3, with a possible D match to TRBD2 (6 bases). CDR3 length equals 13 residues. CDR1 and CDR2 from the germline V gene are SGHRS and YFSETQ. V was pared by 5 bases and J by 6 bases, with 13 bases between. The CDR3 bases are TGCGCCAGCAGGCGGGACCCCGAGGATACGCAGTATTTT. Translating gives CASRRDPEDTQYF.

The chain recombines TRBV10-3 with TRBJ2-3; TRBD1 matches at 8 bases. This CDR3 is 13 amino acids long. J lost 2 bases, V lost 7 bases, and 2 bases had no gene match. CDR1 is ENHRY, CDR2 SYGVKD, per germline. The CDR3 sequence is CAIKGQVTDTQYF. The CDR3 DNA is TGTGCCATCAAGGGACAGGTCACAGATACGCAGTATTTT.

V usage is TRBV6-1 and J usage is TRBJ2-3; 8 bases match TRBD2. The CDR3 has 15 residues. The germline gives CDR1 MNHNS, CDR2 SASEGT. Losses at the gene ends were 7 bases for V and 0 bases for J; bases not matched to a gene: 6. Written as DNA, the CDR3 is TGTGCCAGCAAGGAACTAGCGGAGAGCACAGATACGCAGTATTTT. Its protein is CASKELAESTDTQYF.

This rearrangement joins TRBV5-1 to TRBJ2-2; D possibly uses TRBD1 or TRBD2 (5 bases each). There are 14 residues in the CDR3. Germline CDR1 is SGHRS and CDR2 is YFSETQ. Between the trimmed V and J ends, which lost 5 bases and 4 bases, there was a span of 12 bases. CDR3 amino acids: CASSEGLGTGELFF. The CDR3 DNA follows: TGCGCCAGCAGTGAGGGGCTTGGCACCGGGGAGCTGTTTTTT.

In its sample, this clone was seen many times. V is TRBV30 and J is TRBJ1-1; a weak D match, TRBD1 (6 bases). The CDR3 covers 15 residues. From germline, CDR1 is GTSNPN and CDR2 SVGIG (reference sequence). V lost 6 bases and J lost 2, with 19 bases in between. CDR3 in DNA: TGTGCCTGTCCGGGGGCCGGACACTCAAACACTGAAGCTTTCTTT. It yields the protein CACPGAGHSNTEAFF.

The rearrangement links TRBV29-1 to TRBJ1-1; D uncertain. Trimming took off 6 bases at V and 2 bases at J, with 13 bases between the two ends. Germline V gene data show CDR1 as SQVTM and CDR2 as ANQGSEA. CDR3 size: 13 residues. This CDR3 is CSVKWGSNTEAFF. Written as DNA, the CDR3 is TGCAGCGTAAAATGGGGTAGTAACACTGAAGCTTTCTTT.

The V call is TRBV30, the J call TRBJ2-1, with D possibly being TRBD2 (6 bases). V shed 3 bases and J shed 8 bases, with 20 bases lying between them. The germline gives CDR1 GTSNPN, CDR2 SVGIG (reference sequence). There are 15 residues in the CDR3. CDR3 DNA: TGTGCCTGGAGATCCGGGCGGGGAGTAGCGTATGAGCAGTTCTTC. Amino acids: CAWRSGRGVAYEQFF.

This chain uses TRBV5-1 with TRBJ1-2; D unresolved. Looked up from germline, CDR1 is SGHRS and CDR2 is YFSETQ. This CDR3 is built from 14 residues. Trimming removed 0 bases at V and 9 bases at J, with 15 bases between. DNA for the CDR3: TGCGCCAGCAGCTTGGGGGGAACCGCGGTGAGCTACACCTTC. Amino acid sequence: CASSLGGTAVSYTF.

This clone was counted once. The CDR3 DNA reads as TGCGCCAGCAGCCAGGCCGAAAGCCCCAGGGGCTACACCTTC. This translates into CASSQAESPRGYTF. The chain carries TRBV4-1 and TRBJ1-2, with D uncertain. The length of the CDR3 is 14 residues. The V end was cut by 3 bases, the J end by 8 bases, with 16 bases between. Germline V gene sequence: CDR1 MGHRA, CDR2 YSYEKL.

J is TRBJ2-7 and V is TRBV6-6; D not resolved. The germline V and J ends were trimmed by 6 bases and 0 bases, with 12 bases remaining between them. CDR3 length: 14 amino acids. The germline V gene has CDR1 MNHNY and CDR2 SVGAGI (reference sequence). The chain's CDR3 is CASRPTANSYEQYF. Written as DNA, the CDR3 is TGTGCCAGCAGGCCAACAGCGAACTCCTACGAGCAGTACTTC.

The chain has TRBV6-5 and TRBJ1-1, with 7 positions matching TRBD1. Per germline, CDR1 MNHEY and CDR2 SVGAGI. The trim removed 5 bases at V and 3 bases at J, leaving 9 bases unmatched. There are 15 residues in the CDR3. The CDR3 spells CASSTRQQGHTEAFF. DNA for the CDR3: TGTGCCAGCAGTACCCGGCAACAGGGGCACACTGAAGCTTTCTTT.

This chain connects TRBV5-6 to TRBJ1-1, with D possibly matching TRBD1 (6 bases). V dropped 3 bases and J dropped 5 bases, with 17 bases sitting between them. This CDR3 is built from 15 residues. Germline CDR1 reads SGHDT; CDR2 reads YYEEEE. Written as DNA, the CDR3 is TGTGCCAGCAGCTCCCTCGGCAGGGGAAAGACTGAAGCTTTCTTT. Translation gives CASSSLGRGKTEAFF.

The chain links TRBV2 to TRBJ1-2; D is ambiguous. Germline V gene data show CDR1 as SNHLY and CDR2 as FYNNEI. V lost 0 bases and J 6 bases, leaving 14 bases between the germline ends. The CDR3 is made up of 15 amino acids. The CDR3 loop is CASSEAVWVIDGYTF. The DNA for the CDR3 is TGTGCCAGCAGTGAAGCGGTCTGGGTAATCGATGGCTACACCTTC.

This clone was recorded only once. The CDR3 DNA reads as TGCGCCAGCAGCCTAACGACGGGACACAGAAACACAGATACGCAGTATTTT. Amino acids: CASSLTTGHRNTDTQYF. The J gene is TRBJ2-3, the V gene TRBV4-1; D perhaps matches TRBD1 (6 bases). The V gene lost 4 bases and the J gene lost 2 bases, with 19 bases spanning the gap. Per the germline V gene, CDR1 is MGHRA and CDR2 is YSYEKL. This CDR3 is built from 17 residues.

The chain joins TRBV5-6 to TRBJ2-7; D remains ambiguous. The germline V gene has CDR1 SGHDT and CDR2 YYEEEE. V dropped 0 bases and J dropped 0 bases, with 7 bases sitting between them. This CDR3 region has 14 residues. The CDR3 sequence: CASSLGGYSYEQYF. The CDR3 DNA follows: TGTGCCAGCAGCTTGGGTGGGTACTCCTACGAGCAGTACTTC.

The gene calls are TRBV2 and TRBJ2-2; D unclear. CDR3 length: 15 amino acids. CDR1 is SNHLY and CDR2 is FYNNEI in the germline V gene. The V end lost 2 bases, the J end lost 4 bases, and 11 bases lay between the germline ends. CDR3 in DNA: TGTGCCAGCAGTGAATCTGGTACCTCCACCGGGGAGCTGTTTTTT. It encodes CASSESGTSTGELFF.

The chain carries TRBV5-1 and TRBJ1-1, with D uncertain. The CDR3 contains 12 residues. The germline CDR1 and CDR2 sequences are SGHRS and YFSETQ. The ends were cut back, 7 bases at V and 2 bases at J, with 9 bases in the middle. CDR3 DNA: TGCGCCAGCCAGAGGGATAACACTGAAGCTTTCTTT. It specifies CASQRDNTEAFF. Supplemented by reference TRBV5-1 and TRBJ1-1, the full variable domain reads KAGVTQTPRYLIKTRGQQVTLSCSPISGHRSVSWYQQTPGQGLQFLFEYFSETQRNKGNFPGRFSGRQFSNSRSEMNVSTLELGDSALYLCASQRDNTEAFFGQGTRLTVV.

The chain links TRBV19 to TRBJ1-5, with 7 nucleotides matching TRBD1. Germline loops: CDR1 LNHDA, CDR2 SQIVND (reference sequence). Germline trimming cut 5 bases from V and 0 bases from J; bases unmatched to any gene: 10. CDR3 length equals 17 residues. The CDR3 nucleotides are TGTGCCAGTAGTCCGGGACAGACCTTCTTTAGCAATCAGCCCCAGCATTTT. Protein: CASSPGQTFFSNQPQHF.

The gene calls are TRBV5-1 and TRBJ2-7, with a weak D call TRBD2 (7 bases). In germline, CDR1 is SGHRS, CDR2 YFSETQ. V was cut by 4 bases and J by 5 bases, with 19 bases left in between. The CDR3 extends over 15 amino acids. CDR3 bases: TGCGCCAGCAGCGCCGGAGGGGGGGGGACGAACGAGCAGTACTTC. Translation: CASSAGGGGTNEQYF.

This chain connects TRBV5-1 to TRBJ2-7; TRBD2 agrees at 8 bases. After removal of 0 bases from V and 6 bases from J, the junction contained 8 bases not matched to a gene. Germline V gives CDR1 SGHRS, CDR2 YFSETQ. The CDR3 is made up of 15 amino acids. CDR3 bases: TGCGCCAGCAGCTTGGGGGCGGGGGGCGTACGCGAGCAGTACTTC. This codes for CASSLGAGGVREQYF.

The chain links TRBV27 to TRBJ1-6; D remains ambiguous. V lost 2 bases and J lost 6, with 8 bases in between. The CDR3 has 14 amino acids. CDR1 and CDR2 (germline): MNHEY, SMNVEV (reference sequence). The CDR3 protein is CASSLARGNSPLHF. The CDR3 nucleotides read TGTGCCAGCAGTTTAGCTCGAGGTAATTCACCCCTCCACTTT.

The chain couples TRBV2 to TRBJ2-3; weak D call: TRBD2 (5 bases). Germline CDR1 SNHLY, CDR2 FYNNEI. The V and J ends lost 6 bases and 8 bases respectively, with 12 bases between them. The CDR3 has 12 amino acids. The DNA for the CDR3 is TGTGCCAGCAGCCGAGGGATGGGTACGCAGTATTTT. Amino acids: CASSRGMGTQYF.

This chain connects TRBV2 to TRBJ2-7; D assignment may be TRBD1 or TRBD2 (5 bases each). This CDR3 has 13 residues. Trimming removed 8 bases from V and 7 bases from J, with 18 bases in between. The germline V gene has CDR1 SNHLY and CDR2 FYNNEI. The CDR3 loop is CASSGTPAGEQYF. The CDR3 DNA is TGTGCCAGCTCCGGGACGCCGGCCGGGGAGCAGTACTTC.